This TCR beta chain was sequenced in a study of CD8 T cells in Susac syndrome. The wider study: Within the group of sequenced Susac syndrome patients, more than five had active disease and 8 or 9 were in remission.

This clonotype appeared a single time. Random hexamers were used to reverse transcribe about 0.5 to 1 ug of RNA. Each CDR3 protein gets one entry after TCRdb re-called the immunoSEQ multiplex PCR reads with MiXCR. Among 200,000 to 250,000 distinct CDR3 sequences listed, about 94% were seen once. Germline-derived CDR1 and CDR2 are LGHNA and YSLEER. The CDR3 runs to 13 residues. V lost 3 bases to trimming and J lost 5 bases, with 11 bases between them. The source is a human donor with Susac syndrome. The V gene is TRBV4-3, the J gene TRBJ2-7; D might be TRBD1 (6 bases). The sequencing sample was made of CD4+ T cells from PBMCs. DNA of the CDR3: TGCGCCAGCAGCCATCGTACAGGGCACGAGCAGTACTTC. Its protein product is CASSHRTGHEQYF.